The subject of this entry is one TCR beta chain. The sample comes from a study of blood T cell repertoires in COVID-19. Study-level background: From the United States, Italy and Spain came samples of acute and convalescent COVID-19. PBMCs, B-cell-depleted T cells, or T cells provided the cDNA or gDNA that made up the material.

Recruited during active infection, patients (from Seattle) were subsequently followed longitudinally. Original processing methods: Estimation of nucleated cell counts relied on the amplification of reference gene primers. Measured with immunoSEQ multiplex PCR; TCRdb has only the in-frame clones, and not every one. V and J calls and clone size are copied from that table; D and trimming were computed from the DNA. The sample contains approximately 330,000 clones, about nine tenths of which appear only once. Germline-derived CDR1 and CDR2 are SGHAT and FQNNGV. The CDR3 sequence is 18 residues long. Trimming removed 0 bases from V and 0 bases from J; junction bases left unmatched: 9.

The sequencing sample was made of peripheral blood. This sequence joins TRBV11-2 and TRBJ2-3, with 7 bases identical to TRBD1. The clonotype comes from a man aged 30-40 years with COVID-19, enrolled during active disease. Written as DNA, the CDR3 is TGTGCCAGCAGCTTAGATCTCACAGGGGTGGGAAGCACAGATACGCAGTATTTT. Protein product: CASSLDLTGVGSTDTQYF. The complete variable domain, with remaining parts taken from reference TRBV11-2 and TRBJ2-3, reads EAGVAQSPRYKIIEKRQSVAFWCNPISGHATLYWYQQILGQGPKLLIQFQNNGVVDDSQLPKDRFSAERLKGVDSTLKIQPAKLEDSAVYLCASSLDLTGVGSTDTQYFGPGTRLTVL.